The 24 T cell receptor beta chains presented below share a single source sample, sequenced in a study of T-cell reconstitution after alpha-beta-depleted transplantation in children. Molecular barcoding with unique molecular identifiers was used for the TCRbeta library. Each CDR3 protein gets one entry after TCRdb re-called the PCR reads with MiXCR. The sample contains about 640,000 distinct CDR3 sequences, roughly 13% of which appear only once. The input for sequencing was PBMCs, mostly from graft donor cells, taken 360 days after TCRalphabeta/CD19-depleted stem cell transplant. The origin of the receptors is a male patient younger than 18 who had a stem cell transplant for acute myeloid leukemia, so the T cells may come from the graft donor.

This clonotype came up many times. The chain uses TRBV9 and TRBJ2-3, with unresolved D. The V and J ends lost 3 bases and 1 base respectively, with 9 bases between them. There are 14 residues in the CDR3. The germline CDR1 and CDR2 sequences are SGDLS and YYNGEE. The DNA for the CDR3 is TGTGCCAGCAGCGGGTCGGGTGGCACAGATACGCAGTATTTT. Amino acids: CASSGSGGTDTQYF.

CDR3 DNA sequence: TGTGCCACCAGCAGGGACGTTCTCCCTTCCTACGAGCAGTACTTC. Amino acid sequence: CATSRDVLPSYEQYF. The rearrangement uses TRBV15 and TRBJ2-7; D gene unclear. This CDR3 has 15 residues. Germline loops: CDR1 LNHNV, CDR2 YYDKDF (reference sequence). Trimming pared 3 bases from V and 1 base from J, leaving 13 bases between.

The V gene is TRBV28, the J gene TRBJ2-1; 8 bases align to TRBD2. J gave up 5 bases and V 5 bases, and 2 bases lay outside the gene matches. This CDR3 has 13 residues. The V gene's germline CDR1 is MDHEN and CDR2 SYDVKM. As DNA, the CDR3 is TGTGCCAGCAGTGGGGGACTAGACAATGAGCAGTTCTTC. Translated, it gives CASSGGLDNEQFF.

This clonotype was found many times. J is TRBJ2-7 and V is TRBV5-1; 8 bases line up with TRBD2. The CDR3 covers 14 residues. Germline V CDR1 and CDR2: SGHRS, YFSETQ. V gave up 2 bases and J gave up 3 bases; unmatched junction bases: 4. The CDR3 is CASSFSGTDYEQYF. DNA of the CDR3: TGCGCCAGCAGCTTTAGCGGGACCGACTACGAGCAGTACTTC.

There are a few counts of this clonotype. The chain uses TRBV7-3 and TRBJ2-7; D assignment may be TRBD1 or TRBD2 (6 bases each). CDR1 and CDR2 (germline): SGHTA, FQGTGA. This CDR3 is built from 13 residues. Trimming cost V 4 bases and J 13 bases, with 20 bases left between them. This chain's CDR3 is CASSSSRGTPVYF. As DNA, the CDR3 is TGTGCCAGCAGCTCAAGTAGGGGGACTCCGGTTTACTTC. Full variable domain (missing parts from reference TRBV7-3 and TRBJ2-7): GAGVSQTPSNKVTEKGKYVELRCDPISGHTALYWYRQSLGQGPEFLIYFQGTGAADDSGLPNDRFFAVRPEGSVSTLKIQRTERGDSAVYLCASSSSRGTPVYFGPGTRLTVT.

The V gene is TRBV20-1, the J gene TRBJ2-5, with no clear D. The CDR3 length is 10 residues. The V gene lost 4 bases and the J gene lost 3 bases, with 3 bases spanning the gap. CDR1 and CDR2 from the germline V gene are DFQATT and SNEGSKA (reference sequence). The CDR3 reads CSAMKETQYF. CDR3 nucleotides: TGCAGTGCTATGAAAGAGACCCAGTACTTC.

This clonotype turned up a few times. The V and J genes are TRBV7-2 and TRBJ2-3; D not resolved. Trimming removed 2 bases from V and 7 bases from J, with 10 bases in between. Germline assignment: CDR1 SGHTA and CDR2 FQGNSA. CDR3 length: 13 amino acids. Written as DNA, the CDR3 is TGTGCCAGCAGCTTACCCACCGCGAATACGCAGTATTTT. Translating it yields CASSLPTANTQYF.

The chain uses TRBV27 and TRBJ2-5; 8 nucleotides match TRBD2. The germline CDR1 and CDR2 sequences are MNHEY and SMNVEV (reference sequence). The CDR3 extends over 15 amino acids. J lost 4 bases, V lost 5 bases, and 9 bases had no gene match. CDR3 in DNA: TGTGCCAGCAGTCGGCTAGCGGGCTTCGTAGAGACCCAGTACTTC. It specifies CASSRLAGFVETQYF.

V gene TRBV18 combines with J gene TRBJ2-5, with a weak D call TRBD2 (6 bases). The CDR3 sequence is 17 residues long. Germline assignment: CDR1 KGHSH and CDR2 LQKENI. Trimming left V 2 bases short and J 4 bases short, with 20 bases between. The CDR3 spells CASSPLKGIGLTETQYF. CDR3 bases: TGTGCCAGCTCACCATTAAAGGGGATCGGACTAACAGAGACCCAGTACTTC.

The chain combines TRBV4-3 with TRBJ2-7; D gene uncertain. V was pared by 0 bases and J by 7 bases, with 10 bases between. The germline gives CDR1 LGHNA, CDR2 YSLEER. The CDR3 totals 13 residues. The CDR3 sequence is CASSQEPLLEQYF. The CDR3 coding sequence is TGCGCCAGCAGCCAAGAGCCACTTTTGGAGCAGTACTTC.

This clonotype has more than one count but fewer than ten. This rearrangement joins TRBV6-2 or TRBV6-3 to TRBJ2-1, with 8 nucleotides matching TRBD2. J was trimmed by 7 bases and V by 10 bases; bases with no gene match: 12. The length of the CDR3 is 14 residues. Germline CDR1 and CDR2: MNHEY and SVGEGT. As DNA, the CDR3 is TGTGCCACCTTATCTAGCGGGCAGGATAATGAGCAGTTCTTC. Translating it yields CATLSSGQDNEQFF.

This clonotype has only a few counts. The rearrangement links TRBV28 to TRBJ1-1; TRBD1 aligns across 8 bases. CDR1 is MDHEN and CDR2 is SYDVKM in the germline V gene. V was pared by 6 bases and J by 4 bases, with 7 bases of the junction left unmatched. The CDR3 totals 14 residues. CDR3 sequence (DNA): TGTGCCAGCAGCCCACTACAGGGGGGCACTGAAGCTTTCTTT. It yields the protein CASSPLQGGTEAFF.

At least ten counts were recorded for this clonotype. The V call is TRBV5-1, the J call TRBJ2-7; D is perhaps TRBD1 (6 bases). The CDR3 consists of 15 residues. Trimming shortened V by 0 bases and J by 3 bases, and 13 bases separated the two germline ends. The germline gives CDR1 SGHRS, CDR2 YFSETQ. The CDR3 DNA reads TGCGCCAGCAGCTTGGGGCAGGGGACAATCTACGAGCAGTACTTC. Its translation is CASSLGQGTIYEQYF.

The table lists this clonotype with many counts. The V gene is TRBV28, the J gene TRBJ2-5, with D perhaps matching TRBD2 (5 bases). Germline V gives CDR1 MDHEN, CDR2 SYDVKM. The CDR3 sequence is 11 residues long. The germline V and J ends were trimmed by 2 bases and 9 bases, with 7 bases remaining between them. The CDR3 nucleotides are TGTGCCAGCAGTTTAACCGGGGCCCAGTACTTC. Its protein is CASSLTGAQYF.

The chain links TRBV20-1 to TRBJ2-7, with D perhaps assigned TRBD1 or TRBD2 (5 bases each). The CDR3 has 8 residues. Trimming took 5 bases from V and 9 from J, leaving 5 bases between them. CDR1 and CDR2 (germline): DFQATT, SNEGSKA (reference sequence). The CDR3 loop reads CSAGGQYF. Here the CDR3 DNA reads TGCAGTGCTGGGGGGCAGTACTTC.

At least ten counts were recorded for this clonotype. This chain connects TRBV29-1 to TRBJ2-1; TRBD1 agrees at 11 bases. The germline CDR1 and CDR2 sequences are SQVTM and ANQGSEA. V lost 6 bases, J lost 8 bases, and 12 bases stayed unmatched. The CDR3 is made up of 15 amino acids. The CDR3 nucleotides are TGCAGCGTGATGGACAGGGGGCCTGCCACCGATGAGCAGTTCTTC. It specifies CSVMDRGPATDEQFF.

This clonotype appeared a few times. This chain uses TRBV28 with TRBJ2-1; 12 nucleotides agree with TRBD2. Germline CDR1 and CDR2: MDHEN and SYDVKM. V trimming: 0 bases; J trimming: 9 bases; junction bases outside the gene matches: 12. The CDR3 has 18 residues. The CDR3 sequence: CASSLWDGLAGFGSEQFF. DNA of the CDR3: TGTGCCAGCAGTTTATGGGACGGACTAGCGGGATTCGGTAGTGAGCAGTTCTTC.

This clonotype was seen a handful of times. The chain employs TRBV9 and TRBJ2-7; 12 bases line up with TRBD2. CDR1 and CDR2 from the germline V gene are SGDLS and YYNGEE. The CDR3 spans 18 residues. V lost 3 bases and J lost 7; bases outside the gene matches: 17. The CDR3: CASSGEGLAGKFSREQYF. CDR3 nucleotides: TGTGCCAGCAGCGGAGAGGGACTAGCGGGCAAATTTTCGAGGGAGCAGTACTTC.

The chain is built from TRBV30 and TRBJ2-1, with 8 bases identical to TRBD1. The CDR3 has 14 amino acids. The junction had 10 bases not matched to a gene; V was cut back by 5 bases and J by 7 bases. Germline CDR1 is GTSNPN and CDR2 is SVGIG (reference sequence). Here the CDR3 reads CAWAEGQGANEQFF. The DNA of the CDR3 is TGTGCCTGGGCGGAGGGGCAGGGGGCAAATGAGCAGTTCTTC.

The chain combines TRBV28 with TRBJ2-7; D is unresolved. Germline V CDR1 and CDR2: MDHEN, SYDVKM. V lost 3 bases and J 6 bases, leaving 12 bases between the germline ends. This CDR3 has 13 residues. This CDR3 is CASSFFRLSEQYF. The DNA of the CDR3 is TGTGCCAGCAGTTTTTTTAGATTATCCGAGCAGTACTTC.

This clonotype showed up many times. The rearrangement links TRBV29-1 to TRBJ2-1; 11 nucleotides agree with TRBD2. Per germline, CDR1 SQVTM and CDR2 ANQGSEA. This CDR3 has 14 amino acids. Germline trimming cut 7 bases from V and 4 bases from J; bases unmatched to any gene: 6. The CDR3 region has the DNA TGCAGCGAACTTAGCGGGAGGGCGTACAATGAGCAGTTCTTC. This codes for CSELSGRAYNEQFF.

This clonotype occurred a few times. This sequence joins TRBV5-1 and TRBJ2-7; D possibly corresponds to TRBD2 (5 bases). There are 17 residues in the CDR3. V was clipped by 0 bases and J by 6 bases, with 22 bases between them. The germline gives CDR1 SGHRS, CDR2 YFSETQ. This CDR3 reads CASSLGMTNLPVGEQYF. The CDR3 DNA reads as TGCGCCAGCAGCTTGGGGATGACTAACCTCCCGGTGGGCGAGCAGTACTTC.

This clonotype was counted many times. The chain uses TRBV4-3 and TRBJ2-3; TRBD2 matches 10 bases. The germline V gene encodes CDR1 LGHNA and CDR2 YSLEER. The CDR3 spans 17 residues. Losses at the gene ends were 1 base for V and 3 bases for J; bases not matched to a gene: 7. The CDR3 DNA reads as TGCGCCAGCAGCCAAGCCCCGGTTAGCGGGAGGACAGATACGCAGTATTTT. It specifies CASSQAPVSGRTDTQYF.

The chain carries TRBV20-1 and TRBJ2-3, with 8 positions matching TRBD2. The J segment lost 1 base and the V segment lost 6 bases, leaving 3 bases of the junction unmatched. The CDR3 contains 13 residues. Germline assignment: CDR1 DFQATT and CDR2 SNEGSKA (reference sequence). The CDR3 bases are TGCAGTGCGCCGGGACTAGGCACAGATACGCAGTATTTT. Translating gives CSAPGLGTDTQYF.